The source of this T cell receptor (beta chain) is a study of cytomegalovirus exposure and HLA in healthy donors. Study-wide results and caveats: Per published accounts, TCR beta sequences correctly predicted the HLA-A and HLA-B alleles of most subjects.

PCR primers comprised 60 Vbeta and 13 Jbeta primers. Here immunoSEQ multiplex PCR was the method, and the copy in TCRdb shows in-frame clones only, minus some. The top ten hold around 8% of the sample, which has 150,000 to 200,000 clones, roughly 80% seen once. Trimming removed 3 bases from V and 5 bases from J; junction bases left unmatched: 11. Germline values: CDR1 SGHKS, CDR2 YYEKEE (reference sequence). CDR3 length equals 16 residues. In the case of this clone: What it binds is not known.

The chain links TRBV5-5 to TRBJ1-5, with 7 nucleotides matching TRBD1. This sequence originates from a male donor in good health and CMV-seropositive. The sequencing sample was made of PBMCs. CDR3 coding DNA: TGTGCCAGCAGCTCTGGAAACCGACAGGGACATCAGCCCCAGCATTTT. The encoded protein is CASSSGNRQGHQPQHF.